The clone carrying this TCR beta chain was seen a single time. What it binds is unknown. Method: immunoSEQ multiplex PCR; TCRdb's copy keeps in-frame clones and lacks some. Here the sample spans about 340,000 clones, about 73% being singletons. The data were taken from a study of shared clonotypes between healthy human individuals. Findings and caveats of the study: Naive CD4 clonotype sharing across a few donors was around 5.5%.

Trimming stripped 0 bases from V and 3 bases from J, with 12 bases between. Per germline, CDR1 SGDLS and CDR2 YYNGEE. The CDR3 is made up of 16 amino acids. This chain links TRBV9 with TRBJ2-2; D might be TRBD1 or TRBD2, each matching 7 bases. The TCR originated in a man aged 25-40 years in good health. The sample consisted of memory CD4+ T cells sorted from blood. The subset here: CD45RA-negative fraction. The DNA of the CDR3 is TGTGCCAGCAGCGTAGGGAGCGGGACAGACACCGGGGAGCTGTTTTTT. This gives the protein CASSVGSGTDTGELFF.